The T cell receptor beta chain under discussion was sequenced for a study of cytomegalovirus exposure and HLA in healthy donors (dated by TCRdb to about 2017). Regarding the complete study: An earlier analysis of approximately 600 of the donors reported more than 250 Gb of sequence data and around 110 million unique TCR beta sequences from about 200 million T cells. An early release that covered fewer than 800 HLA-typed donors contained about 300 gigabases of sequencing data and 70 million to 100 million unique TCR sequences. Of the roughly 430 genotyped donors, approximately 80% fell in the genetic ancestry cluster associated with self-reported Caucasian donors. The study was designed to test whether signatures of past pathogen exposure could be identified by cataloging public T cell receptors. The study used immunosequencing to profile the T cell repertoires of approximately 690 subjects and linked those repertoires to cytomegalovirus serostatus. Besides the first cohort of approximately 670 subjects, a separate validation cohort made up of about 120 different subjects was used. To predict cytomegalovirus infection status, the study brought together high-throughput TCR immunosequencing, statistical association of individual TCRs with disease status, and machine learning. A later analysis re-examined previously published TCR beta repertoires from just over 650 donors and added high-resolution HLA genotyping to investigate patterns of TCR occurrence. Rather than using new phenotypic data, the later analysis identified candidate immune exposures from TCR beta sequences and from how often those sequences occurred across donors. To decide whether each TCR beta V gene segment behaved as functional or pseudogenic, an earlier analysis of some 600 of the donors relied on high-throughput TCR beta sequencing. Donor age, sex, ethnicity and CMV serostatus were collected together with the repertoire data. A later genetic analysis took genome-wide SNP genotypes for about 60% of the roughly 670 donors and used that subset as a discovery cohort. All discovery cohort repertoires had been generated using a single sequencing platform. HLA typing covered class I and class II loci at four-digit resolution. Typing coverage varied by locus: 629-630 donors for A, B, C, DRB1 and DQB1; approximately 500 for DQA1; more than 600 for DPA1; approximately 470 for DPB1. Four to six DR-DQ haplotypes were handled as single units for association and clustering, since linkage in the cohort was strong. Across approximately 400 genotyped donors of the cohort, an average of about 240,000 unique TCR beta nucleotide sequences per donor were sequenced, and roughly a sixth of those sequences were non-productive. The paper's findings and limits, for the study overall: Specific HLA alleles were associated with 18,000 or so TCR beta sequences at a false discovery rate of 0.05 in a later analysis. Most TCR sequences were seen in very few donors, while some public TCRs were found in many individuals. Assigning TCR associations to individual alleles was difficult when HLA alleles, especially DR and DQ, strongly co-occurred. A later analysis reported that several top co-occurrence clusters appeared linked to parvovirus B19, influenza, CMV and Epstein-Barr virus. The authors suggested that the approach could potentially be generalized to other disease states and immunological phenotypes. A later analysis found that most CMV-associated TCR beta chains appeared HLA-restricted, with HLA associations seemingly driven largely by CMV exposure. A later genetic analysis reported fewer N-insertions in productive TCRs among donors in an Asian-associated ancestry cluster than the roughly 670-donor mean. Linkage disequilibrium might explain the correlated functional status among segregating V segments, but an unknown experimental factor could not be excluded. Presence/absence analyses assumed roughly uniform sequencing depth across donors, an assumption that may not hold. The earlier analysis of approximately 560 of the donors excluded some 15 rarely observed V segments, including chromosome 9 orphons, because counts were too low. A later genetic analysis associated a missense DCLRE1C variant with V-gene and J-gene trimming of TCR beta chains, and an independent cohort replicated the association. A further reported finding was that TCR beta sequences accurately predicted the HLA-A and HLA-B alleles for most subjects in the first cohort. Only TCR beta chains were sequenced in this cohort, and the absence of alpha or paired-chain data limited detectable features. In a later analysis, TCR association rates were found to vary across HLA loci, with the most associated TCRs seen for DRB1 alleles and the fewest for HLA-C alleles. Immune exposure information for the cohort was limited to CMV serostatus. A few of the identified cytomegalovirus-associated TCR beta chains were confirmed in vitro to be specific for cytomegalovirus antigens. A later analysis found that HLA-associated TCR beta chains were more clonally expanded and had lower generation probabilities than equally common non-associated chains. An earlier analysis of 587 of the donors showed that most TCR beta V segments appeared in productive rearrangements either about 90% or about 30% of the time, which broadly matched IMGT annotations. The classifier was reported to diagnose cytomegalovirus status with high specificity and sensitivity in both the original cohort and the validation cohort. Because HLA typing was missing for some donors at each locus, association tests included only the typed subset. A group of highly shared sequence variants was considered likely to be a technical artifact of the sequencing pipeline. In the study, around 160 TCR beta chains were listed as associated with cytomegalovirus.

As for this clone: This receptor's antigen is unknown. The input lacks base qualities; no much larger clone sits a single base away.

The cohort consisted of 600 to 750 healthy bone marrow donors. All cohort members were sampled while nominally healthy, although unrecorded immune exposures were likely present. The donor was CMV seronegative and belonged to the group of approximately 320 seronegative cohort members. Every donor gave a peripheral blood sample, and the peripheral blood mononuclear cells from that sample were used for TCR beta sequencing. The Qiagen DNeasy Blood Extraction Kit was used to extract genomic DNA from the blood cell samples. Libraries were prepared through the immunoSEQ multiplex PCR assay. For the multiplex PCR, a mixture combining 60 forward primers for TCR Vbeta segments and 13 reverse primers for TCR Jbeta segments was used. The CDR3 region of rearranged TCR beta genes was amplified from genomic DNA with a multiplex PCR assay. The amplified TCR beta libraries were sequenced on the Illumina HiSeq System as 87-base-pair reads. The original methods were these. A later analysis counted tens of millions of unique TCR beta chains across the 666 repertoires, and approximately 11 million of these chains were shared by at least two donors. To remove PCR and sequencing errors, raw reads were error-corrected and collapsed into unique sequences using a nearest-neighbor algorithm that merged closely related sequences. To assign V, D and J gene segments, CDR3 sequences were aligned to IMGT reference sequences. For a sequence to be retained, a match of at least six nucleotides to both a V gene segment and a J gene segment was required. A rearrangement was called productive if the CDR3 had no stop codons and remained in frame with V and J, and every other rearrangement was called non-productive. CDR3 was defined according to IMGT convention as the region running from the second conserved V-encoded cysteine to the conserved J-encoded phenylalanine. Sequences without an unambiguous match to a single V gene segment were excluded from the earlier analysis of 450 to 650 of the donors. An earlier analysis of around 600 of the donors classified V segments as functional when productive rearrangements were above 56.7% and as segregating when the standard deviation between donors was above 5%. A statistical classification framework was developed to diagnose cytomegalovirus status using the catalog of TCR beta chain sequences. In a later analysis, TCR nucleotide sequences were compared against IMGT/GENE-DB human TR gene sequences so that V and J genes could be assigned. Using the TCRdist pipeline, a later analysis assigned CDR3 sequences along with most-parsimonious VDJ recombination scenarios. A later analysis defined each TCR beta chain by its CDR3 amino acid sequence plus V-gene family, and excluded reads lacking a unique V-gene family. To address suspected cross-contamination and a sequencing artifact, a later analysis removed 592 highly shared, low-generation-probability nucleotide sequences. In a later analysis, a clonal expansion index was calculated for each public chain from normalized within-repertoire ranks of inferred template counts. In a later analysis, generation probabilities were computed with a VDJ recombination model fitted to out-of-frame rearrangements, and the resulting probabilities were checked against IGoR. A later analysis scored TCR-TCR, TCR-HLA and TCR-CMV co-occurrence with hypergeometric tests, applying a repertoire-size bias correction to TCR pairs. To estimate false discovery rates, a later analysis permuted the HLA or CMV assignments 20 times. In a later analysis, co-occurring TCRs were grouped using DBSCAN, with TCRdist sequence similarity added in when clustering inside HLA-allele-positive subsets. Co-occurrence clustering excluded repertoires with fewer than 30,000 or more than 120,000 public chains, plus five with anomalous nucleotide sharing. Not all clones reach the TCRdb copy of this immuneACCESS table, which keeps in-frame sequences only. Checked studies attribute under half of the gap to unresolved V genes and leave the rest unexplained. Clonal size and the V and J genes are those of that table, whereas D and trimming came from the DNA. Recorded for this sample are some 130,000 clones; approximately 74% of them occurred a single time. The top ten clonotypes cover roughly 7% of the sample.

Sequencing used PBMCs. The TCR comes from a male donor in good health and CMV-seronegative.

The nucleotide sequence is given as TGTGCCAGCAGCTTAGGTACACCGACTGAAGCTTTCTTT. Translated, this gives CASSLGTPTEAFF. This receptor chain uses TRBV7-6 and TRBJ1-1; no D gene is confidently identified. From cysteine to phenylalanine, the CDR3 is 13 amino acids long. Solely the CDR3 DNA is kept, with 39 bases framed from the first base. V was cut back by 1 base and J by 5 bases, leaving a gap of 8 bases between them. CDR1 is given as SGHVS and CDR2 as FNYEAQ, both from the germline V gene. With all but the CDR3 taken from the reference TRBV7-6 and TRBJ1-1 genes, the full variable domain is: GAGVSQSPRYKVTKRGQDVALRCDPISGHVSLYWYRQALGQGPEFLTYFNYEAQQDKSGLPNDRFSAERPEGSISTLTIQRTEQRDSAMYRCASSLGTPTEAFFGQGTRLTVV.